Given below is one T cell receptor (beta chain) in context. The antigen is unknown. CDR3 length: 13 residues. Trimming removed 6 bases at V and 2 bases at J, with 9 bases between. Germline CDR1 reads LNHDA; CDR2 reads SQIVND (reference sequence). Measured with immunoSEQ multiplex PCR; TCRdb has only the in-frame clones, and not every one. Of roughly 97,000 clones listed, 65% to 85% were seen once; the top ten hold 2.8%. It was focal radiation plus CTLA-4 blockade with ipilimumab that patients with chemo-refractory metastatic non-small-cell lung cancer received. The sample originates from a study of radiotherapy plus CTLA-4 blockade in lung cancer. Findings and caveats of the study: Some TCR clones had been derived from tumors. These clones expanded in peripheral blood after radiotherapy plus ipilimumab. Response, reportedly, was best predicted by interferon-beta along with early blood T cell clone dynamics.

This chain joins TRBV19 and TRBJ2-3, with D perhaps matching TRBD1 (5 bases). The TCR comes from a human donor with non-small cell lung cancer who had a partial response to radiotherapy plus ipilimumab. Some clones in this sample may be carry-over from other donors' samples. Specimen: peripheral blood, collected from a patient treated with radiotherapy plus ipilimumab. The CDR3 sequence is CASRGLNTDTQYF. Here the CDR3 DNA reads TGTGCCAGTAGGGGGCTAAACACAGATACGCAGTATTTT.